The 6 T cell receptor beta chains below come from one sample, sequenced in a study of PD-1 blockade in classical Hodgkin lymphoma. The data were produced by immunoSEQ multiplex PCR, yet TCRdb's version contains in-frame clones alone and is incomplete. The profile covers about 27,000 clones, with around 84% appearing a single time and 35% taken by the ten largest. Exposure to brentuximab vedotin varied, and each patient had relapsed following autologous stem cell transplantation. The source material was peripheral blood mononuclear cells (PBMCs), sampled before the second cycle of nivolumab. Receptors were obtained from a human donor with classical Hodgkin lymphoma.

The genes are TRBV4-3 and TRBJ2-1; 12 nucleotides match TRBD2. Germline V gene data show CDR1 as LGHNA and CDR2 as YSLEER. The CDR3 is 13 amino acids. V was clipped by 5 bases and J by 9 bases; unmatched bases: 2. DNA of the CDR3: TGCGCCAGCAGCGCTAGCGGGGGGGTTGAGCAGTTCTTC. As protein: CASSASGGVEQFF.

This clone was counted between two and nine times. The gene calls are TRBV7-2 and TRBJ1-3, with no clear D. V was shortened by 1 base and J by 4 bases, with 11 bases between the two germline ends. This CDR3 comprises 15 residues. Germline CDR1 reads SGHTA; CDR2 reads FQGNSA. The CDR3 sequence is CASSLVVGGGNTIYF. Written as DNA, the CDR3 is TGTGCCAGCAGCTTAGTAGTCGGCGGGGGAAACACCATATATTTT.

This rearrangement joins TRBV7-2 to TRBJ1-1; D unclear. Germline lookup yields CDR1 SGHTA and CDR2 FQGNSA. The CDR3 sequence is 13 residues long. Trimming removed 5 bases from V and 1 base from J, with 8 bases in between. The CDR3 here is CASSQDGNTEAFF. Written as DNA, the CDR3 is TGTGCCAGCAGCCAAGACGGGAACACTGAAGCTTTCTTT.

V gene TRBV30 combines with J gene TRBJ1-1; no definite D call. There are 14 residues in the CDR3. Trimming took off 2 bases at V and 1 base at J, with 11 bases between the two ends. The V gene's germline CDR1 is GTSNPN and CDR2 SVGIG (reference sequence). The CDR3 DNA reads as TGTGCCTGGAGTTTGGCCTGGCAGAACACTGAAGCTTTCTTT. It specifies CAWSLAWQNTEAFF.

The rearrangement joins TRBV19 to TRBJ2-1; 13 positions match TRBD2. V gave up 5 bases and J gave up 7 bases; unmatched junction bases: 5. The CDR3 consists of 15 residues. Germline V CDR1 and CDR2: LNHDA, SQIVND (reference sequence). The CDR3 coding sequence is TGTGCCAGTAGTTTACCGGGACTAGCGGGGAATGAGCAGTTCTTC. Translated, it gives CASSLPGLAGNEQFF.

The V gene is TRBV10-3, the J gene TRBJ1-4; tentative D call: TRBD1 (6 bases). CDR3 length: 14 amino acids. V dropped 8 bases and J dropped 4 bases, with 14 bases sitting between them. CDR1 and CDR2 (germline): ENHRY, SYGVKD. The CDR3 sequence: CAILGQGFNEKLFF. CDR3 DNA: TGTGCCATCTTAGGGCAGGGGTTTAATGAAAAACTGTTTTTT.